These T cell receptor beta chains were read from a single sample in a study of blood T cell repertoires in COVID-19. The assay was immunoSEQ multiplex PCR, and TCRdb's table has in-frame clones only and misses some. Of about 110,000 clones listed, roughly 84% were seen once; the top ten hold about 6.6%. Sequences were obtained from peripheral blood. The receptors were sampled from a woman in her forties or fifties with acute or convalescent COVID-19. Both conserved end residues are part of each CDR3. D genes are given only for firm matches. Size is stated for part of the rows, as once, few or many counts, or as a class when the clone is expanded.

TRBV19	.	TRBD2	TRBJ2-7	CASSTQTSPEQYF	TGTGCCAGTAGTACCCAGACTAGCCCCGAGCAGTACTTC
TRBV27	.	.	TRBJ1-1	CASSFVGKTTEAFF	TGTGCCAGCAGTTTCGTCGGGAAAACCACTGAAGCTTTCTTT
TRBV10-1	.	.	TRBJ2-2	CASSTTMNTGELFF	TGCGCCAGCAGTACCACTATGAACACCGGGGAGCTGTTTTTT
TRBV5-5	once	.	TRBJ1-1	CASSLQGTNTEAFF	TGTGCCAGCAGCTTGCAGGGAACGAACACTGAAGCTTTCTTT
TRBV2	.	.	TRBJ2-3	CASRGGWGTDTQYF	TGTGCCAGCAGGGGGGGATGGGGCACAGATACGCAGTATTTT
TRBV6-5	.	TRBD1	TRBJ1-1	CASSRLYRGAFF	TGTGCCAGCAGTCGACTTTACAGGGGTGCTTTCTTT
TRBV27	few	.	TRBJ1-2	CASSLSFGGAEGYTF	TGTGCCAGCAGTTTATCGTTTGGGGGGGCGGAAGGCTACACCTTC
TRBV28	.	TRBD1	TRBJ1-1	CASSGLGTGAAEAFF	TGTGCCAGCAGCGGCTTAGGGACAGGGGCGGCTGAAGCTTTCTTT
TRBV5-1	few	.	TRBJ2-7	CASSQGDYEQYF	TGCGCCAGCAGCCAAGGGGACTACGAGCAGTACTTC
TRBV5-1	.	.	TRBJ1-5	CASSPVGGDQPQHF	TGCGCCAGCAGCCCCGTCGGGGGGGATCAGCCCCAGCATTTT
TRBV9	.	.	TRBJ1-6	CASSVELYNSPLHF	TGTGCCAGCAGCGTAGAATTATATAATTCACCCCTCCACTTT
TRBV5-8	.	.	TRBJ2-7	CASSLAVGGGEQYF	TGTGCCAGCAGCTTGGCTGTTGGAGGAGGTGAGCAGTACTTC
TRBV28	.	TRBD1	TRBJ1-1	CASSSPRGLGLTEAFF	TGTGCCAGCAGCTCTCCCAGGGGGTTAGGCCTTACTGAAGCTTTCTTT
TRBV12-5	.	.	TRBJ1-5	CASGLTGTGPQPQHF	TGTGCTAGTGGCCTTACCGGTACAGGGCCTCAGCCCCAGCATTTT
TRBV28	.	.	TRBJ2-7	CASSQIRDFSYEQYF	TGTGCCAGCAGTCAGATCAGGGACTTCTCCTACGAGCAGTACTTC
TRBV30	.	TRBD1	TRBJ1-1	CAWSLQGWTEAFF	TGTGCCTGGAGTCTACAGGGGTGGACTGAAGCTTTCTTT
TRBV5-1	once	.	TRBJ1-1	CASSLGDPDRTEAFF	TGCGCCAGCAGCTTGGGGGACCCCGACAGGACTGAAGCTTTCTTT
TRBV20-1	.	TRBD2	TRBJ2-1	CSASRGTSGGYRDEQFF	TGCAGTGCTAGTAGAGGGACTAGCGGGGGTTATAGGGATGAGCAGTTCTTC
TRBV2	few	.	TRBJ1-1	CASSEMAREGEAFF	TGTGCCAGCAGTGAGATGGCCAGGGAGGGTGAAGCTTTCTTT
TRBV28	.	TRBD1	TRBJ1-3	CASSPHRGILGNTIYF	TGTGCCAGCAGTCCCCACAGGGGTATTCTTGGAAACACCATATATTTT
TRBV7-3	.	TRBD1	TRBJ2-6	CASSFEGGRGPDGANVLTF	TGTGCCAGCAGCTTCGAAGGGGGCAGGGGGCCGGATGGGGCCAACGTCCTGACTTTC
TRBV9	.	.	TRBJ1-1	CASSVGRSNTEAFF	TGTGCCAGCAGCGTGGGCAGATCGAACACTGAAGCTTTCTTT
TRBV12-3/TRBV12-4	few	.	TRBJ1-3	CASKVYSGDRIYF	TGTGCCAGCAAGGTCTATTCGGGGGATCGAATATATTTT
TRBV9	.	.	TRBJ1-2	CASSVAPGANYGYTF	TGTGCCAGCAGCGTAGCCCCCGGAGCTAACTATGGCTACACCTTC
TRBV4-1	.	.	TRBJ2-7	CASSHSTGPYEQYF	TGCGCCAGCAGCCATTCCACAGGGCCCTACGAGCAGTACTTC
TRBV5-5	.	TRBD1	TRBJ1-6	CASSSRTGPNSPLHF	TGTGCCAGCAGCTCAAGGACAGGCCCAAATTCACCCCTCCACTTT
TRBV11-2	.	TRBD1	TRBJ1-4	CASSAIGTGGREKLFF	TGTGCCAGCAGCGCAATAGGGACAGGGGGTAGGGAAAAACTGTTTTTT
TRBV6-1	few	.	TRBJ1-1	CASSEARLLNTEAFF	TGTGCCAGCAGTGAAGCGCGGCTCCTGAACACTGAAGCTTTCTTT
TRBV5-5	.	TRBD1	TRBJ1-2	CASSSSGGAPYGYTF	TGTGCCAGCAGCTCCTCAGGGGGCGCTCCCTATGGCTACACCTTC
TRBV5-8	.	TRBD1	TRBJ1-5	CASRHGRGGRLNQPQHF	TGTGCCAGTAGACACGGAAGAGGGGGCAGACTCAATCAGCCCCAGCATTTT
TRBV19	.	.	TRBJ2-6	CASEQSGANVLTF	TGTGCCAGTGAGCAATCTGGGGCCAACGTCCTGACTTTC
TRBV5-6	.	TRBD1	TRBJ1-1	CASSRGLNTEAFF	TGTGCCAGCAGCAGGGGGCTGAACACTGAAGCTTTCTTT
TRBV11-2	.	.	TRBJ2-7	CASSVSFSPPYEQYF	TGTGCCAGCAGCGTAAGCTTTAGCCCCCCCTACGAGCAGTACTTC
TRBV30	.	TRBD1	TRBJ1-5	CAWSVRGQGNQPQHF	TGTGCCTGGAGTGTCAGGGGACAGGGCAATCAGCCCCAGCATTTT
TRBV5-1	.	.	TRBJ1-2	CATSDSTYGYTF	TGCGCCACCTCAGACAGTACCTATGGCTACACCTTC
TRBV5-4	.	.	TRBJ1-1	CASSLQENTEAFF	TGTGCCAGCAGCTTGCAGGAAAACACTGAAGCTTTCTTT
TRBV5-1	.	TRBD2	TRBJ2-5	CASSLGLAGGWETQYF	TGCGCCAGCAGCTTGGGACTAGCGGGGGGATGGGAGACCCAGTACTTC
TRBV27	.	.	TRBJ2-3	CASSDGGFRLSTDTQYF	TGTGCCAGCAGTGATGGGGGCTTTCGGCTTAGCACAGATACGCAGTATTTT
TRBV5-6	.	TRBD1	TRBJ1-2	CASSLVPGQGSGGYTF	TGTGCCAGCAGCCTAGTCCCGGGACAGGGGTCAGGTGGCTACACCTTC
TRBV29-1	.	TRBD1	TRBJ1-1	CSVAGTGGTEAFF	TGCAGCGTTGCGGGAACAGGGGGAACTGAAGCTTTCTTT
TRBV5-4	.	.	TRBJ2-5	CASSPDSGGETQYF	TGTGCCAGCAGCCCGGACAGCGGAGGCGAGACCCAGTACTTC
TRBV5-1	.	.	TRBJ1-2	CASSLDGGAGYTF	TGCGCCAGCAGCTTGGATGGAGGGGCTGGCTACACCTTC
TRBV7-2	.	TRBD2	TRBJ2-5	CASSLAAGGPGGETQYF	TGTGCCAGCAGCTTAGCAGCGGGGGGGCCCGGGGGAGAGACCCAGTACTTC
TRBV24-1	.	.	TRBJ1-5	CATSDSDSSNQPQHF	TGTGCCACCAGTGATTCAGACAGTAGCAATCAGCCCCAGCATTTT
TRBV5-6	.	TRBD1	TRBJ2-2	CASSLYTGGKSTGELFF	TGTGCCAGCAGCCTATATACAGGGGGCAAGAGTACCGGGGAGCTGTTTTTT
TRBV19	.	.	TRBJ1-5	CASRHNSNQPQHF	TGTGCCAGTAGACACAATAGCAATCAGCCCCAGCATTTT
TRBV3-1/TRBV3-2	few	.	TRBJ1-1	CASEGTMNTEAFF	TGTGCCAGCGAAGGGACAATGAACACTGAAGCTTTCTTT
TRBV6-5	.	.	TRBJ1-4	CAGRQVPNEKLFF	TGTGCCGGCCGACAAGTCCCTAACGAAAAACTGTTTTTT
TRBV5-5	.	.	TRBJ2-6	CASSLVGQISGANVLTF	TGTGCCAGCAGCTTGGTTGGACAGATCTCTGGGGCCAACGTCCTGACTTTC
TRBV3-1/TRBV3-2	.	.	TRBJ1-3	CASSQSFGNTIYF	TGTGCCAGCAGCCAATCTTTTGGAAACACCATATATTTT
TRBV5-1	.	.	TRBJ2-4	CASSQPGDDIQYF	TGCGCCAGCAGCCAACCGGGGGACGACATTCAGTACTTC
TRBV2	.	.	TRBJ1-1	CASSPRDSSREAFF	TGTGCCAGCAGTCCCCGGGACTCCTCAAGAGAAGCTTTCTTT
TRBV12-5	few	.	TRBJ1-1	CASGLRGGTEAFF	TGTGCTAGTGGTTTAAGGGGAGGCACTGAAGCTTTCTTT
TRBV6-5	.	TRBD1	TRBJ1-3	CASSYTQGVTGNTIYF	TGTGCCAGCAGTTACACCCAGGGGGTGACGGGAAACACCATATATTTT
TRBV5-1	.	.	TRBJ1-1	CASSREGGRSDTEAFF	TGCGCCAGCAGCCGGGAGGGGGGCCGGTCGGACACTGAAGCTTTCTTT
TRBV5-4	.	.	TRBJ1-5	CASSLDRDQPQHF	TGTGCCAGCAGCTTGGACAGGGATCAGCCCCAGCATTTT
TRBV19	.	.	TRBJ1-2	CASRQGNGYTF	TGTGCCAGTAGACAGGGTAACGGCTACACCTTC
TRBV18	.	TRBD2	TRBJ2-2	CASSPRLAGGANTGELFF	TGTGCCAGCTCACCACGGCTAGCGGGGGGTGCGAACACCGGGGAGCTGTTTTTT
TRBV6-5	.	TRBD1	TRBJ2-3	CASFRGMTDTQYF	TGTGCCAGCTTCAGGGGGATGACAGATACGCAGTATTTT